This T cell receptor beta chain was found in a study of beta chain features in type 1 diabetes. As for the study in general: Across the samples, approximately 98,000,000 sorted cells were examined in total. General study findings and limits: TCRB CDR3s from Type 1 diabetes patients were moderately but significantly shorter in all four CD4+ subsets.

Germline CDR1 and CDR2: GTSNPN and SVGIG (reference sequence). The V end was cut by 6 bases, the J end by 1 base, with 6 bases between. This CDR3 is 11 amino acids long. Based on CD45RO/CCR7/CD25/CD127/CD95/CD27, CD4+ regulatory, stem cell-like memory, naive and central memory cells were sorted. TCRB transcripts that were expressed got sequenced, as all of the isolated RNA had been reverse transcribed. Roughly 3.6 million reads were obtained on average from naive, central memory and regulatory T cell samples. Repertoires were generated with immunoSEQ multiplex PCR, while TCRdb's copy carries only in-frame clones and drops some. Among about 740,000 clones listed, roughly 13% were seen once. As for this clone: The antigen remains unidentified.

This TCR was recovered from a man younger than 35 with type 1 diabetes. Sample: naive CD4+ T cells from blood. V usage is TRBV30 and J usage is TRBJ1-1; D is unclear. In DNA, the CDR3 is TGTGCCTGTTTGGGGAACACTGAAGCTTTCTTT. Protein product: CACLGNTEAFF.